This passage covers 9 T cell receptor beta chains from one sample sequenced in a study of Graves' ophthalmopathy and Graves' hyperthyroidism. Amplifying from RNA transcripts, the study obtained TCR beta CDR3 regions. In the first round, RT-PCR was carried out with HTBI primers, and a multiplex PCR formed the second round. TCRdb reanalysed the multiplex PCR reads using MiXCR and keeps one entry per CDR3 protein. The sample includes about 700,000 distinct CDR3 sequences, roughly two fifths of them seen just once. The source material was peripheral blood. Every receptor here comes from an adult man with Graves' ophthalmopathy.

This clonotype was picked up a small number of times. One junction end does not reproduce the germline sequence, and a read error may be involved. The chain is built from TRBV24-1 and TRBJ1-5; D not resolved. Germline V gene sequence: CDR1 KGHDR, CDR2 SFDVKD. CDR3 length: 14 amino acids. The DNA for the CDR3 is TGTGCCAGCAGTGACGACGTAGGGTATCAGCCCCAGCATTTT. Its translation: CASSDDVGYQPQHF.

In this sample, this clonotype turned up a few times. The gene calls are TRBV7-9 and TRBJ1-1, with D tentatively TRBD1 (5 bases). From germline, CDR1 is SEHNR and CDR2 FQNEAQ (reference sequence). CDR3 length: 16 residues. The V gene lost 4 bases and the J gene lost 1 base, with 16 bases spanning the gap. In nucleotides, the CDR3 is TGTGCCAGCAGCTCCGAACCGTCCCAGGGGAACACTGAAGCTTTCTTT. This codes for CASSSEPSQGNTEAFF.

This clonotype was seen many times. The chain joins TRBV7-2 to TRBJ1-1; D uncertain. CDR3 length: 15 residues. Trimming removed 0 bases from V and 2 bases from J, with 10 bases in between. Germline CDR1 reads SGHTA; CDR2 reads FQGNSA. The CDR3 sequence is CASSLASQLNTEAFF. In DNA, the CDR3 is TGTGCCAGCAGCTTAGCCAGTCAGTTAAACACTGAAGCTTTCTTT.

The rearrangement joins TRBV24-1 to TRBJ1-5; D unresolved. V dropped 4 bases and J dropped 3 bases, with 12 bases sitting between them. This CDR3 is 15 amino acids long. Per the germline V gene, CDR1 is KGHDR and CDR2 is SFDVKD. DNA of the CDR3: TGTGCCACCAGTGACCCAGGTTCAGTCAATCAGCCCCAGCATTTT. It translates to CATSDPGSVNQPQHF.

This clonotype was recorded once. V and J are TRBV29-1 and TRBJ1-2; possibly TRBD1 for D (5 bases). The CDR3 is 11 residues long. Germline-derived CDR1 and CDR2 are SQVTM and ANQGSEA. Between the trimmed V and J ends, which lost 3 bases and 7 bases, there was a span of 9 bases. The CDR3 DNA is TGCAGCGTTGAGGCGGGGGGTGGCTACACCTTC. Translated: CSVEAGGGYTF.

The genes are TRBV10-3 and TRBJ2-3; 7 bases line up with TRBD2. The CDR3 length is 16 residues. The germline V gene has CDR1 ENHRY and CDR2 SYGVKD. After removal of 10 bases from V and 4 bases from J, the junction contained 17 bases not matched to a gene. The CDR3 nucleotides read TGTGCCAGCAGCTTCTCACCGACTAGCAGAGCAGATACGCAGTATTTT. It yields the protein CASSFSPTSRADTQYF.

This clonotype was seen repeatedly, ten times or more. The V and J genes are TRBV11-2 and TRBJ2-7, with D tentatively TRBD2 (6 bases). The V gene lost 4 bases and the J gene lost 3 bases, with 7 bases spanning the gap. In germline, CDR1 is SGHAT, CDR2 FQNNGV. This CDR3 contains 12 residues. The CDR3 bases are TGTGCCAGCAGCTGGGGACTCTACGAGCAGTACTTC. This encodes CASSWGLYEQYF. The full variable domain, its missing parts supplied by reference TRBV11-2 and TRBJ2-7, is EAGVAQSPRYKIIEKRQSVAFWCNPISGHATLYWYQQILGQGPKLLIQFQNNGVVDDSQLPKDRFSAERLKGVDSTLKIQPAKLEDSAVYLCASSWGLYEQYFGPGTRLTVT.

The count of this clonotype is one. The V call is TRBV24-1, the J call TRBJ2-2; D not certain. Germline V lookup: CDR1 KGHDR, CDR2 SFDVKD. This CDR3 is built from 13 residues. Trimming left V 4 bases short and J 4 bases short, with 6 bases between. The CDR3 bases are TGTGCCACCAGTGACCGGACCACCGGGGAGCTGTTTTTT. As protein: CATSDRTTGELFF.

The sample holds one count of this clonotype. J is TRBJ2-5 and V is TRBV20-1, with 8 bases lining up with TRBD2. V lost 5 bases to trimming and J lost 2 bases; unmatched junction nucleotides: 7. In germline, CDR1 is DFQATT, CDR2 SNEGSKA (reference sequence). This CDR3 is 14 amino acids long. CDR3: CSAYSGTTQETQYF. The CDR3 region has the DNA TGCAGTGCTTATAGCGGGACAACTCAAGAGACCCAGTACTTC.